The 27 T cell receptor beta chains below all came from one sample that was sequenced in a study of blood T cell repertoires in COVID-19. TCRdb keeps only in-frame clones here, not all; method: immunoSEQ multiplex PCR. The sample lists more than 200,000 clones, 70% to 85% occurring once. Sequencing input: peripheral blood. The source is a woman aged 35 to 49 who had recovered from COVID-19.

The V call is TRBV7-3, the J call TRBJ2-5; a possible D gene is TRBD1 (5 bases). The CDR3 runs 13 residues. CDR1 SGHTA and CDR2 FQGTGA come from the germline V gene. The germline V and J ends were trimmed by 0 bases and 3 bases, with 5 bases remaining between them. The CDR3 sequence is CASSLTREETQYF. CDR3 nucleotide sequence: TGTGCCAGCAGCTTAACCAGGGAAGAGACCCAGTACTTC.

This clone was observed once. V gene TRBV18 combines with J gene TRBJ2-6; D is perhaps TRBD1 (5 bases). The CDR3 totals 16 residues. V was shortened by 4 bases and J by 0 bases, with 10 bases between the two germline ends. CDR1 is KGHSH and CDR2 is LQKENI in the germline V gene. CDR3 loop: CASSRQGFSGANVLTF. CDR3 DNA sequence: TGTGCCAGCTCACGCCAGGGTTTCTCTGGGGCCAACGTCCTGACTTTC.

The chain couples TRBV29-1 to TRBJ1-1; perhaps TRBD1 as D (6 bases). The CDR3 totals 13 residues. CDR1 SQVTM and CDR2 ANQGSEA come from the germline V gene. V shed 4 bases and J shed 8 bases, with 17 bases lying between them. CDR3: CSVGRLGGEEAFF. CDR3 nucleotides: TGCAGCGTTGGGCGTTTAGGGGGGGAGGAAGCTTTCTTT.

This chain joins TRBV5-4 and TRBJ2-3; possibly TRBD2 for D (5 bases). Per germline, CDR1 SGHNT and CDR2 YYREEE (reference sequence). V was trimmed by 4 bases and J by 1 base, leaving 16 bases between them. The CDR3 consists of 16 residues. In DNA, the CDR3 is TGTGCCAGCAGCCTCGAAATAGGACTGGGCACAGATACGCAGTATTTT. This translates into CASSLEIGLGTDTQYF.

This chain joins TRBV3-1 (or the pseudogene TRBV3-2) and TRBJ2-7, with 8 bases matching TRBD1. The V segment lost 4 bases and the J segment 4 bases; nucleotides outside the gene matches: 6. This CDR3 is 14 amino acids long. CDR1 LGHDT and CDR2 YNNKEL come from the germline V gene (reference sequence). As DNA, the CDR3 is TGTGCCAGCAGCCCTCGGGACAGGAGTTACGAGCAGTACTTC. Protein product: CASSPRDRSYEQYF.

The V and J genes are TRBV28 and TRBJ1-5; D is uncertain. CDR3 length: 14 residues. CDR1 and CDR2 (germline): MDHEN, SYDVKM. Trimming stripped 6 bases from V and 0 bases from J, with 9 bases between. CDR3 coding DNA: TGTGCCAGCAGACTCCTCGTTAGCAATCAGCCCCAGCATTTT. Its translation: CASRLLVSNQPQHF.

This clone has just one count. The CDR3 is CASNPQGLNNSPLHF. Here the CDR3 DNA reads TGTGCCAGCAACCCCCAGGGGTTAAATAATTCACCCCTCCACTTT. This sequence joins TRBV6-5 and TRBJ1-6, with D possibly being TRBD1 (6 bases). Germline-derived CDR1 and CDR2 are MNHEY and SVGAGI. V shed 7 bases and J shed 5 bases, with 15 bases lying between them. The CDR3 covers 15 residues.

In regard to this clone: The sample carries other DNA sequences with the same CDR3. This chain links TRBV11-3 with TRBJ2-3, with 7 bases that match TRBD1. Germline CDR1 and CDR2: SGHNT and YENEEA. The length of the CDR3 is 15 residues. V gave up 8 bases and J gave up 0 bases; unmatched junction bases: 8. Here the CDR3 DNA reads TGTGCCAGCTCACTAGGGGGCCTAAGCACAGATACGCAGTATTTT. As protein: CASSLGGLSTDTQYF. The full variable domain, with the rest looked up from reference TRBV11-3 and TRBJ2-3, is EAGVVQSPRYKIIEKKQPVAFWCNPISGHNTLYWYLQNLGQGPELLIRYENEEAVDDSQLPKDRFSAERLKGVDSTLKIQPAELGDSAVYLCASSLGGLSTDTQYFGPGTRLTVL.

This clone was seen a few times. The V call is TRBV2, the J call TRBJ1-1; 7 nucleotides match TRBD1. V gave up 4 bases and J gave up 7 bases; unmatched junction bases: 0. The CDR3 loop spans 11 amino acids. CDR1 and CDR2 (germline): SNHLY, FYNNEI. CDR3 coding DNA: TGTGCCAGCAGTGGGGACAGTGAAGCTTTCTTT. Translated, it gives CASSGDSEAFF.

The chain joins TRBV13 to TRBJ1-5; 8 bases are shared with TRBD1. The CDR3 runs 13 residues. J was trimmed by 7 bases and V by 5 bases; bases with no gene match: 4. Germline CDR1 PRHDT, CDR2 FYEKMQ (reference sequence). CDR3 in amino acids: CASSQGADQPQHF. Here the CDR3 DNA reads TGTGCCAGCAGCCAGGGGGCTGACCAGCCCCAGCATTTT. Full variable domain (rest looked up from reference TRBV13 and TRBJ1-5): AAGVIQSPRHLIKEKRETATLKCYPIPRHDTVYWYQQGPGQDPQFLISFYEKMQSDKGSIPDRFSAQQFSDYHSELNMSSLELGDSALYFCASSQGADQPQHFGDGTRLSIL.

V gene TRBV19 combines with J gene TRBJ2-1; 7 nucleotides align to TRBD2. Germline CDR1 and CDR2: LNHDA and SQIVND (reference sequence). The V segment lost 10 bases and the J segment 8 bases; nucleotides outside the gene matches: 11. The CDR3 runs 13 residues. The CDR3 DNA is TGTGCCACCCGGACTAGTTCCTCCGATGAGCAGTTCTTC. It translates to CATRTSSSDEQFF.

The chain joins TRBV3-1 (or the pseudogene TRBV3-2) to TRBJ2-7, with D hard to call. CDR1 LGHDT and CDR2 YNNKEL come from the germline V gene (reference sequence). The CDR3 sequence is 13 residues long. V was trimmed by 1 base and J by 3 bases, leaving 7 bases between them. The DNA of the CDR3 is TGTGCCAGCAGCCAAGGATCAGTCTACGAGCAGTACTTC. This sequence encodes CASSQGSVYEQYF.

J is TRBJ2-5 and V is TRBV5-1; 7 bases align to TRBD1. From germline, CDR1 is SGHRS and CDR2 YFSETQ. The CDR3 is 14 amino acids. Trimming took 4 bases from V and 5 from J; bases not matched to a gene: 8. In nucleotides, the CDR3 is TGCGCCAGCAGCCTCGGGACAGCCCGCGAGACCCAGTACTTC. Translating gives CASSLGTARETQYF.

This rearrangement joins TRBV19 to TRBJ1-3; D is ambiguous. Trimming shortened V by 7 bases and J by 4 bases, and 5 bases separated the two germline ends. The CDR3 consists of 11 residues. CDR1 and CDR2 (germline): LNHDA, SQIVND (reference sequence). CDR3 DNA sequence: TGTGCCAGTACAGGAGGAAACACCATATATTTT. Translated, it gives CASTGGNTIYF.

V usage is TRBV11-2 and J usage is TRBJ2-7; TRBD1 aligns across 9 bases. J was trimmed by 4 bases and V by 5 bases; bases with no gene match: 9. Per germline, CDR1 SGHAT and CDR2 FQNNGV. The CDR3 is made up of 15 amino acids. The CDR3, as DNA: TGTGCCAGCAGCACGGGACAGGGCCGAGGGTACGAGCAGTACTTC. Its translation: CASSTGQGRGYEQYF.

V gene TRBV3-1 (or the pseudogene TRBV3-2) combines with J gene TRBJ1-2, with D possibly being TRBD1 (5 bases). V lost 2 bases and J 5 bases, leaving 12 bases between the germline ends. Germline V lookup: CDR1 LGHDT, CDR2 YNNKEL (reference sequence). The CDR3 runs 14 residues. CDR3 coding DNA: TGTGCCAGCAGCCAAAGGCAGGGTCTGTATGGCTACACCTTC. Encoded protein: CASSQRQGLYGYTF.

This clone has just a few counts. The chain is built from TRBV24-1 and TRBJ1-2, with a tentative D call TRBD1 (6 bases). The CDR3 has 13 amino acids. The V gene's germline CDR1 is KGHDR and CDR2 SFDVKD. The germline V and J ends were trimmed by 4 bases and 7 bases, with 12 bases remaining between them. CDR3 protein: CATSDNRVSGYTF. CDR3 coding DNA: TGTGCCACCAGTGACAACAGGGTGTCTGGCTACACCTTC.

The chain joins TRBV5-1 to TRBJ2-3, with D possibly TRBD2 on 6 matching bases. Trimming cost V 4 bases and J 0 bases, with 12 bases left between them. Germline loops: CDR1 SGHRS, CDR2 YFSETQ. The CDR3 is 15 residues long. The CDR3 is CASSRGGASTDTQYF. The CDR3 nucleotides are TGCGCCAGCAGCCGGGGAGGCGCTAGCACAGATACGCAGTATTTT.

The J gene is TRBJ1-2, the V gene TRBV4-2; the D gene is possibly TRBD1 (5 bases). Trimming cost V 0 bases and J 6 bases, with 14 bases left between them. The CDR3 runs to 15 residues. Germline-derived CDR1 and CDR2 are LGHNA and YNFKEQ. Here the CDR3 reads CASSQDIGREDGYTF. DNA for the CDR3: TGTGCCAGCAGCCAAGATATAGGCAGGGAGGATGGCTACACCTTC.

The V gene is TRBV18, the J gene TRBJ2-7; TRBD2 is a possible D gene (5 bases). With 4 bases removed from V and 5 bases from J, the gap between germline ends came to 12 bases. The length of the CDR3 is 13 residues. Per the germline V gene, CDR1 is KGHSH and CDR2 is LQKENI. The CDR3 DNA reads TGTGCCAGCTCACGAGGGTTTCGGGACGAGCAGTACTTC. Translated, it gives CASSRGFRDEQYF.

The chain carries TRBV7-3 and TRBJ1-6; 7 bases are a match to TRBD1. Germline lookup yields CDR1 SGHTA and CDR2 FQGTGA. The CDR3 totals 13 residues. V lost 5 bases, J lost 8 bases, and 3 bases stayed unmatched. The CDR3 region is CASSLDRDSPLHF. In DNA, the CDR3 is TGTGCCAGCAGCCTCGACAGGGATTCACCCCTCCACTTT.

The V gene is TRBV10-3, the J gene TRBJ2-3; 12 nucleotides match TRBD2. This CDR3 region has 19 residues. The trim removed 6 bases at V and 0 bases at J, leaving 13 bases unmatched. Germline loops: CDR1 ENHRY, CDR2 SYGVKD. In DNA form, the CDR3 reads TGTGCCATCAGGAAGACTAGCGGGGGAACCAAGACTAGCACAGATACGCAGTATTTT. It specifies CAIRKTSGGTKTSTDTQYF.

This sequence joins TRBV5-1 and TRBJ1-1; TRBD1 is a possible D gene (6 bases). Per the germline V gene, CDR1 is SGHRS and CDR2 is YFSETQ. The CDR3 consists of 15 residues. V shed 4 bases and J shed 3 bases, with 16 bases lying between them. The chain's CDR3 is CASSKGDQFYTEAFF. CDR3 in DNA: TGCGCCAGCAGCAAGGGGGACCAGTTTTACACTGAAGCTTTCTTT. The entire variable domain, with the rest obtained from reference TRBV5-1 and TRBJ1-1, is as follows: KAGVTQTPRYLIKTRGQQVTLSCSPISGHRSVSWYQQTPGQGLQFLFEYFSETQRNKGNFPGRFSGRQFSNSRSEMNVSTLELGDSALYLCASSKGDQFYTEAFFGQGTRLTVV.

For the CDR3, the DNA is TGTGCCAGCACCAGAGCGGGACAGGGGTCTGAAAAACTGTTTTTT. This translates into CASTRAGQGSEKLFF. V usage is TRBV2 and J usage is TRBJ1-4; 10 nucleotides align to TRBD1. Trimming removed 7 bases from V and 7 bases from J; junction bases left unmatched: 9. Germline CDR1 and CDR2: SNHLY and FYNNEI. The CDR3 has 15 amino acids.

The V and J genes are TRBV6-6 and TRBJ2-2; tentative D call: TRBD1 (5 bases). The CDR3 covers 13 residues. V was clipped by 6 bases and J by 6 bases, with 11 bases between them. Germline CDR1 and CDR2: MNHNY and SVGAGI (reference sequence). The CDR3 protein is CASSNWGPGELFF. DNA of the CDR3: TGTGCCAGCAGCAACTGGGGCCCCGGGGAGCTGTTTTTT.

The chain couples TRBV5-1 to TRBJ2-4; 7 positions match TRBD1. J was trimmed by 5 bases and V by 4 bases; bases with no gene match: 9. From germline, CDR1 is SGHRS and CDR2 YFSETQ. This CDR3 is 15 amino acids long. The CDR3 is CASSIGGQSQNIQYF. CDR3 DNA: TGCGCCAGCAGCATTGGGGGACAGTCCCAAAACATTCAGTACTTC. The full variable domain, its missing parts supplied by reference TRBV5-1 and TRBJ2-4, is KAGVTQTPRYLIKTRGQQVTLSCSPISGHRSVSWYQQTPGQGLQFLFEYFSETQRNKGNFPGRFSGRQFSNSRSEMNVSTLELGDSALYLCASSIGGQSQNIQYFGAGTRLSVL.

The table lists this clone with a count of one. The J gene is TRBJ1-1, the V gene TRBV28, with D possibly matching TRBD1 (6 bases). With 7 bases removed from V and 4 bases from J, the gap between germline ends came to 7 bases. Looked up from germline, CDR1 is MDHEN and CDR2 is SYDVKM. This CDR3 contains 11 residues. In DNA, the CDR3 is TGTGCCAGCAACAGGGCCACTGAAGCTTTCTTT. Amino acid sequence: CASNRATEAFF.